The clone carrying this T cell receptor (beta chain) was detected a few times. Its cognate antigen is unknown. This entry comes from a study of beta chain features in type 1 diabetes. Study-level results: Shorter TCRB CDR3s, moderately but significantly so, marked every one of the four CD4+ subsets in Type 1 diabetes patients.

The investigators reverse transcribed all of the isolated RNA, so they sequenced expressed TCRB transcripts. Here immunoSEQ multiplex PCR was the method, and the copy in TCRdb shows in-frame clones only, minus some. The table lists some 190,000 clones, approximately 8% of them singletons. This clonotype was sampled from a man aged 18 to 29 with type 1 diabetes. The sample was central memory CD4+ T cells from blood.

The CDR3 reads CASSLQNRDTPLHF. Here the CDR3 DNA reads TGTGCCAGCAGCTTACAGAACAGGGATACACCCCTCCACTTT. The chain uses TRBV7-2 and TRBJ1-6; perhaps TRBD1 as D (6 bases). The CDR3 contains 14 residues. The germline V gene encodes CDR1 SGHTA and CDR2 FQGNSA. V lost 2 bases to trimming and J lost 11 bases, with 13 bases between them.